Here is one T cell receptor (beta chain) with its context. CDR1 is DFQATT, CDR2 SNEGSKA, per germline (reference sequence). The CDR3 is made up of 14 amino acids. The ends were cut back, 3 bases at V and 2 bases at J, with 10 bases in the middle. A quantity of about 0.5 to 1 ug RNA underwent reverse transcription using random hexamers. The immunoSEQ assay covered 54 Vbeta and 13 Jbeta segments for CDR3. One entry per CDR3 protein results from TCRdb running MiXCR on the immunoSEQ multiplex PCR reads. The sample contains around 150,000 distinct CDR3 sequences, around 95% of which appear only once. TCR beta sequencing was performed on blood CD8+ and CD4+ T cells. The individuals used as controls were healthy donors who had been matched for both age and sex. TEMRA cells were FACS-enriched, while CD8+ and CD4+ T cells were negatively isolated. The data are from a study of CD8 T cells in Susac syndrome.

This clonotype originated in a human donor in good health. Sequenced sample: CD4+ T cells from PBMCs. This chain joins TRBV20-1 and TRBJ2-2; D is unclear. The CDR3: CSASHTDNTGELFF. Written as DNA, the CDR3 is TGCAGTGCTAGTCATACGGATAACACCGGGGAGCTGTTTTTT.